This T cell receptor (beta chain) was sequenced for a study of neurological immune-mediated disorders. With V trimmed by 3 bases and J by 1 base, 5 bases remained unmatched. Germline CDR1 is SGHRS and CDR2 is YFSETQ. This CDR3 contains 16 residues. This clonotype was observed a handful of times. Its specificity is not known. MiXCR was run by TCRdb on the 5' RACE reads, yielding one entry per CDR3 protein. The table includes 45,000 to 50,000 distinct CDR3 sequences, roughly 4.1% detected once. Findings and limits, study-wide: One related-CDR3 cluster, found by phylogenetic grouping, held repertoires of 18 of 34 multiple sclerosis patients and is a possible signature. The multiple sclerosis repertoire cluster was not associated with any clinical or MRI feature.

Input material: PBMCs. The receptor comes from a woman aged 60-70 years with multiple sclerosis. The V and J genes are TRBV5-1 and TRBJ2-3; TRBD2 matches at 10 bases. The CDR3 loop is CASSSAGGPGTDTQYF. Written as DNA, the CDR3 is TGCGCCAGCAGCTCAGCGGGGGGGCCGGGCACAGATACGCAGTATTTT.